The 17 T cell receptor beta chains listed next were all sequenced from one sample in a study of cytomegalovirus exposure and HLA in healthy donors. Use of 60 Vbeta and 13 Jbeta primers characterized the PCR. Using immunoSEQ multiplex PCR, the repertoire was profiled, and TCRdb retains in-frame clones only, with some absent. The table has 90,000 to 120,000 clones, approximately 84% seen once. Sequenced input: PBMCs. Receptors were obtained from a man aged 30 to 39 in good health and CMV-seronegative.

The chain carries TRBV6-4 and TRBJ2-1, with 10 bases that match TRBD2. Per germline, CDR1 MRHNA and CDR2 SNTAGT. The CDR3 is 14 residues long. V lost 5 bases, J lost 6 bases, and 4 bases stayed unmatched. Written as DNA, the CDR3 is TGTGCCAGCAGTACCGGGACTAGCGCCAATGAGCAGTTCTTC. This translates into CASSTGTSANEQFF.

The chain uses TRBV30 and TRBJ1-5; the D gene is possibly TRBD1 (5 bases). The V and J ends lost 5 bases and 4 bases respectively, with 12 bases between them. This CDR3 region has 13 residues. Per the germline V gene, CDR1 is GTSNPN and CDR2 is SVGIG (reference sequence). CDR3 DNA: TGTGCCTGGGACGCCGGGGGAAATCAGCCCCAGCATTTT. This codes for CAWDAGGNQPQHF. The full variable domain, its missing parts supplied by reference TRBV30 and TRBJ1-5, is SQTIHQWPATLVQPVGSPLSLECTVEGTSNPNLYWYRQAAGRGLQLLFYSVGIGQISSEVPQNLSASRPQDRQFILSSKKLLLSDSGFYLCAWDAGGNQPQHFGDGTRLSIL.

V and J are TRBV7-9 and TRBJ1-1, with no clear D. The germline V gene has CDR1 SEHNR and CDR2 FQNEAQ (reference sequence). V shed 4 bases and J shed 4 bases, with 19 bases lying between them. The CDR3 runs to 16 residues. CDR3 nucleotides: TGTGCCAGCAGCTCTGGCGGAACTTCCTGGTTCACTGAAGCTTTCTTT. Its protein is CASSSGGTSWFTEAFF.

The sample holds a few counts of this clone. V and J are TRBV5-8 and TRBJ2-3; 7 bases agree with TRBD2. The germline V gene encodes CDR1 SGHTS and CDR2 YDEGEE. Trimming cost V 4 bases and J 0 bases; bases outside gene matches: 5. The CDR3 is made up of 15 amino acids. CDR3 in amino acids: CASSRAGSSTDTQYF. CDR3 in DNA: TGTGCCAGCAGCCGAGCGGGATCTAGCACAGATACGCAGTATTTT. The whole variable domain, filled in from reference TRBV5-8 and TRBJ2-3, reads EAGVTQSPTHLIKTRGQQATLRCSPISGHTSVYWYQQALGLGLQFLLWYDEGEERNRGNFPPRFSGRQFPNYSSELNVNALELEDSALYLCASSRAGSSTDTQYFGPGTRLTVL.

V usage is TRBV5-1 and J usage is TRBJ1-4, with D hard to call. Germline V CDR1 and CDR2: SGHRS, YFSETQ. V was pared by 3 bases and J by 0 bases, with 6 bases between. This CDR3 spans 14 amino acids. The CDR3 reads CASSSIPTNEKLFF. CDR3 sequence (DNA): TGCGCCAGCAGCTCTATTCCAACTAATGAAAAACTGTTTTTT.

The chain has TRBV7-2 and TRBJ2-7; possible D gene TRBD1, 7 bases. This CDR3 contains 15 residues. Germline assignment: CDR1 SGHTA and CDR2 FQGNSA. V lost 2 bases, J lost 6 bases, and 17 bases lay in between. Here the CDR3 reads CASSLSNQGGGEQYF. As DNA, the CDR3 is TGTGCCAGCAGCTTATCTAATCAGGGGGGCGGCGAGCAGTACTTC.

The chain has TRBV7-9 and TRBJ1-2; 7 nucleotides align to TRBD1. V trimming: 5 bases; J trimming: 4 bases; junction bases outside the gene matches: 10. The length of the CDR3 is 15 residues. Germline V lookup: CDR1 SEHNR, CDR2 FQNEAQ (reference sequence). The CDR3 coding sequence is TGTGCCAGCAGCCTAGGGGGCGCGGATAGCTATGGCTACACCTTC. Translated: CASSLGGADSYGYTF.

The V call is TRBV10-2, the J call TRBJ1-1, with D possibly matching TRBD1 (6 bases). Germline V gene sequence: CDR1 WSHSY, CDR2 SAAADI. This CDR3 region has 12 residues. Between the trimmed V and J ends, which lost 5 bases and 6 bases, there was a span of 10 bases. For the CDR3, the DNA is TGCGCCAGCAGTTCAACAGGGTCTGAAGCTTTCTTT. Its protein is CASSSTGSEAFF.

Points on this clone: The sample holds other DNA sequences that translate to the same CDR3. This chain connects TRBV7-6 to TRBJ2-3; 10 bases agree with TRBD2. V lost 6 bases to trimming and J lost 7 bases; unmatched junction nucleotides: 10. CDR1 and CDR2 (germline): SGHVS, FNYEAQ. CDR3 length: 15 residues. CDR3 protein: CASSRTLAGAYTQYF. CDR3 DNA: TGTGCCAGCAGTCGGACTCTAGCGGGAGCGTATACGCAGTATTTT.

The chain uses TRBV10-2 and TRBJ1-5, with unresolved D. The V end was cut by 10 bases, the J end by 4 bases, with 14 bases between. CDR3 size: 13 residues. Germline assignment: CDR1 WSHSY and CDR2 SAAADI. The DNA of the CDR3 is TGCGCCACCCACCCGGTGTCTAATCAGCCCCAGCATTTT. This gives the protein CATHPVSNQPQHF.

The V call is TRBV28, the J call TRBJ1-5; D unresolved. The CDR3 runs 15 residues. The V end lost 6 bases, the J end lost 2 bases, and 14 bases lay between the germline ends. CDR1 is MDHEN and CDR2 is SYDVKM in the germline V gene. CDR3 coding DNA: TGTGCCAGCAGCGATCCGGGTCTCGGCAATCAGCCCCAGCATTTT. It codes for CASSDPGLGNQPQHF.

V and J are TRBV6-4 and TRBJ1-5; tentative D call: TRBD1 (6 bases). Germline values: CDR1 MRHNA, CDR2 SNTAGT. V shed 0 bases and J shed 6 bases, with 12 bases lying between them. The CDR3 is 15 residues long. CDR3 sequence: CASSDSPGVGQPQHF. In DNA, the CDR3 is TGTGCCAGCAGTGACTCCCCAGGGGTTGGTCAGCCCCAGCATTTT.

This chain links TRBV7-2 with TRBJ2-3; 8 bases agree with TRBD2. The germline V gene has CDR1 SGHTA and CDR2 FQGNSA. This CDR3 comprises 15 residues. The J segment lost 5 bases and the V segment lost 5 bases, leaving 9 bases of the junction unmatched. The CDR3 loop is CASSTGGPRGDTQYF. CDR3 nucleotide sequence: TGTGCCAGCAGCACGGGGGGGCCCCGTGGAGATACGCAGTATTTT.

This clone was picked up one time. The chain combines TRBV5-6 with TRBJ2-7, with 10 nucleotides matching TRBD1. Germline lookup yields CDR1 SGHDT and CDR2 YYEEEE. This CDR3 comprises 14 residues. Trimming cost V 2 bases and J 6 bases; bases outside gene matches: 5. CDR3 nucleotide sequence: TGTGCCAGCAGCTTAGGGACAGGGGAGGGCGAGCAGTACTTC. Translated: CASSLGTGEGEQYF.

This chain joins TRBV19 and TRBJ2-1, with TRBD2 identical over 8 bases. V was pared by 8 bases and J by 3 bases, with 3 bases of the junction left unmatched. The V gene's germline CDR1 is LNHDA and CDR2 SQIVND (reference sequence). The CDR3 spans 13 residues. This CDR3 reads CASGLAGYNEQFF. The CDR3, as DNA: TGTGCCAGTGGGCTAGCGGGCTACAATGAGCAGTTCTTC.

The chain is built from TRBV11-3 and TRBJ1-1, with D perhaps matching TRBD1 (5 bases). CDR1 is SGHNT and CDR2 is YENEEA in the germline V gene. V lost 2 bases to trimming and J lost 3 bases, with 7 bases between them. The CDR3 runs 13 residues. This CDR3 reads CASSLQGYTEAFF. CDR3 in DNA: TGTGCCAGCAGCTTACAGGGCTACACTGAAGCTTTCTTT.

The CDR3 bases are TGTGCCAGCAGCGCGGCTAGCGGGGGTGAGACCCAGTACTTC. Protein: CASSAASGGETQYF. V and J are TRBV9 and TRBJ2-5; 10 nucleotides line up with TRBD2. CDR1 is SGDLS and CDR2 is YYNGEE in the germline V gene. This CDR3 has 14 amino acids. The V gene end was trimmed by 3 bases and the J gene end by 5 bases; junction bases not matched to a gene: 4.